Listed below are T cell receptor beta chains from one sample, sequenced in a study of blood T cell repertoires in COVID-19. Method: immunoSEQ multiplex PCR; TCRdb's copy keeps in-frame clones and lacks some. The data hold about 220,000 clones, with 80% to 85% observed a single time. The specimen sequenced was peripheral blood. All receptors come from a woman in her thirties who had recovered from COVID-19. Both conserved end residues are part of each CDR3. The order of the fields is clone size, V gene, J gene, D gene, CDR3 protein, CDR3 DNA. A D gene is named only where the DNA matches it firmly. Clone size is not always given. Where it is, it says once, few, many or a class for expanded clones.

>few|TRBV11-2|TRBJ2-5|.
CASSLGTTGYQETQYF
TGTGCCAGCAGCTTAGGGACGACAGGCTACCAAGAGACCCAGTACTTC
>.|TRBV5-1|TRBJ2-7|TRBD1
CASSADRAEQYF
TGCGCCAGCAGCGCCGACAGGGCCGAGCAGTACTTC
>.|TRBV7-9|TRBJ1-2|TRBD1
CASSLSRGRNGYTF
TGTGCCAGCAGCTTAAGCAGGGGGCGGAATGGCTACACCTTC
>.|TRBV5-6|TRBJ2-7|TRBD1
CASSLVPGGAYEQYF
TGTGCCAGCAGCTTGGTTCCAGGGGGCGCCTACGAGCAGTACTTC
>.|TRBV19|TRBJ2-7|.
CASSIVGPGSSYEQYF
TGTGCCAGTAGTATAGTCGGCCCGGGGAGCTCCTACGAGCAGTACTTC
>.|TRBV14|TRBJ2-2|TRBD2
CASSLKLAGDTAGELFF
TGTGCCAGCAGTCTTAAACTAGCGGGAGATACGGCAGGGGAGCTGTTTTTT
>.|TRBV5-1|TRBJ2-7|TRBD2
CASSYAGEVDEQYF
TGCGCCAGCAGCTACGCGGGAGAAGTAGACGAGCAGTACTTC
>.|TRBV5-4|TRBJ2-2|TRBD1
CASSPRDRASTGELFF
TGTGCCAGCAGCCCCCGGGACAGGGCAAGCACCGGGGAGCTGTTTTTT
>.|TRBV19|TRBJ1-6|TRBD1
CASRGQGSSPLHF
TGTGCCAGTAGGGGACAGGGGAGTTCACCCCTCCACTTT
>.|TRBV7-9|TRBJ2-5|TRBD1
CASSTGDRVVETQYF
TGTGCCAGCAGCACTGGGGACAGGGTAGTCGAGACCCAGTACTTC
>.|TRBV13|TRBJ1-4|.
CASSLPREKLFF
TGTGCCAGCAGCTTACCCCGGGAAAAACTGTTTTTT
>.|TRBV4-2|TRBJ1-1|.
CASSLRTVAYTEAFF
TGTGCCAGCAGCCTCCGGACAGTTGCCTACACTGAAGCTTTCTTT
>.|TRBV15|TRBJ2-7|TRBD1
CATSRDPPGTGYYEQYF
TGTGCCACCAGCAGAGATCCGCCCGGGACAGGGTACTACGAGCAGTACTTC
>.|TRBV3-1/TRBV3-2|TRBJ2-2|.
CASSQGRVDTGELFF
TGTGCCAGCAGCCAAGGGAGGGTTGACACCGGGGAGCTGTTTTTT
>.|TRBV6-5|TRBJ2-7|.
CASSNSPFEQYF
TGTGCCAGCAGCAACTCCCCTTTCGAGCAGTACTTC
>.|TRBV28|TRBJ1-6|.
CASSFVGDTNSPLHF
TGTGCCAGCAGTTTTGTTGGTGATACAAATTCACCCCTCCACTTT
>once|TRBV7-3|TRBJ1-2|TRBD1
CASSLSKTGNGYTF
TGTGCCAGCAGCTTATCGAAGACAGGGAATGGCTACACCTTC
>.|TRBV24-1|TRBJ1-5|.
CATSDLKGDANQPQHF
TGTGCCACCAGTGATTTGAAGGGGGACGCCAATCAGCCCCAGCATTTT
>.|TRBV11-2|TRBJ1-4|.
CASSFLRTNEKLFF
TGTGCCAGCAGCTTTCTACGGACTAATGAAAAACTGTTTTTT
>.|TRBV11-2|TRBJ1-2|.
CASSLATGPNYGYTF
TGTGCCAGCAGCTTAGCCACAGGTCCTAACTATGGCTACACCTTC
>.|TRBV3-1/TRBV3-2|TRBJ2-5|TRBD2
CASSQESAGGRETQYF
TGTGCCAGCAGCCAAGAAAGTGCGGGAGGTCGGGAGACCCAGTACTTC
>.|TRBV28|TRBJ2-7|TRBD2
CASSLMGTSGSYEQYF
TGTGCCAGCAGTTTAATGGGAACTAGCGGGAGTTACGAGCAGTACTTC
>.|TRBV27|TRBJ1-2|.
CASSLSGQNPYYGYTF
TGTGCCAGCAGTTTATCTGGGCAAAACCCTTACTATGGCTACACCTTC
>.|TRBV11-2|TRBJ1-1|TRBD1
CASSWARGYENTEAFF
TGTGCCAGCAGCTGGGCCAGGGGGTACGAAAACACTGAAGCTTTCTTT
>many|TRBV6-1|TRBJ1-2|TRBD1
CASSEMDRGHGYTF
TGTGCCAGCAGTGAGATGGACAGGGGTCATGGCTACACCTTC
>.|TRBV20-1|TRBJ2-1|.
CSARDNNEQFF
TGCAGTGCTAGAGATAACAATGAGCAGTTCTTC
>.|TRBV28|TRBJ2-7|.
CASSPTWNEQYF
TGTGCCAGCAGTCCGACATGGAACGAGCAGTACTTC
>.|TRBV7-9|TRBJ1-5|.
CASSTIQGQPQHF
TGTGCCAGCAGCACTATACAGGGACAGCCCCAGCATTTT
>.|TRBV27|TRBJ2-3|.
CASSKEGVVGSSTDTQYF
TGTGCCAGCAGCAAAGAGGGGGTTGTGGGTTCCAGCACAGATACGCAGTATTTT
>.|TRBV10-1|TRBJ1-1|.
CASSESSRRGEAFF
TGCGCCAGCAGTGAGTCTAGTAGGAGGGGTGAAGCTTTCTTT
>.|TRBV7-2|TRBJ1-2|.
CASSLSLTGSSGYTF
TGTGCCAGCAGCTTATCCCTGACAGGTAGCTCTGGCTACACCTTC
>.|TRBV15|TRBJ2-7|TRBD1
CATSGWDRTYEQYF
TGTGCCACCAGCGGGTGGGACAGAACCTACGAGCAGTACTTC
>.|TRBV10-2|TRBJ2-7|TRBD1
CASRRTGVHEQYF
TGCGCCAGCAGACGGACAGGGGTACACGAGCAGTACTTC
>once|TRBV9|TRBJ2-3|.
CASSEGEYQNPSTDTQYF
TGTGCCAGCAGCGAAGGAGAGTACCAGAACCCTAGCACAGATACGCAGTATTTT
>few|TRBV29-1|TRBJ2-3|TRBD2
CSVVGGGRTDTQYF
TGCAGCGTTGTCGGCGGGGGACGCACAGATACGCAGTATTTT
>.|TRBV7-9|TRBJ2-5|.
CASSFGFRQETQYF
TGTGCCAGCAGCTTCGGGTTCAGACAAGAGACCCAGTACTTC